A selection of T cell receptor beta chains follows, all from one sample in a study of blood T cell repertoires in COVID-19. Sequenced by immunoSEQ multiplex PCR; TCRdb stores in-frame clones only, minus some. Here the sample spans around 170,000 clones, around two thirds being singletons. Sample: peripheral blood. Receptors were obtained from a woman older than 75 with acute or convalescent COVID-19. The CDR3 runs from the conserved cysteine through the conserved F or W. The D gene is left open where the match is weak. Not all rows give a size; the values are once, few, many and, for expanded clones, a class.

J gene,clone size,V gene,D gene,CDR3 protein,CDR3 DNA
TRBJ1-1,.,TRBV5-5,TRBD1,CASSLDPRGRIRTEAFF,TGTGCCAGCAGCTTGGATCCCAGGGGGCGCATAAGGACTGAAGCTTTCTTT
TRBJ2-5,.,TRBV28,.,CASSESGRQETQYF,TGTGCCAGCAGCGAGAGCGGGCGCCAAGAGACCCAGTACTTC
TRBJ2-7,.,TRBV24-1,.,CATSDLRGYEQYF,TGTGCCACCAGTGATTTGCGCGGCTACGAGCAGTACTTC
TRBJ2-1,.,TRBV6-2/TRBV6-3,.,CASSPPGDGEQFF,TGTGCCAGCAGTCCCCCGGGGGACGGTGAGCAGTTCTTC
TRBJ2-3,few,TRBV7-2,.,CASSPRTDTQYF,TGTGCCAGCAGCCCCCGGACAGATACGCAGTATTTT
TRBJ2-5,.,TRBV10-3,.,CAISTDEETQYF,TGTGCCATCAGTACAGATGAGGAGACCCAGTACTTC
TRBJ2-5,.,TRBV19,TRBD2,CASSIAWGGGQETQYF,TGTGCCAGTAGTATCGCTTGGGGCGGGGGACAAGAGACCCAGTACTTC
TRBJ2-2,few,TRBV5-1,TRBD2,CASRGGSLSTGELFF,TGCGCCAGCAGGGGCGGGAGTCTTTCTACCGGGGAGCTGTTTTTT
TRBJ1-6,.,TRBV2,.,CASRGQSYNSPLHF,TGTGCCAGCAGAGGACAATCCTATAATTCACCCCTCCACTTT
TRBJ2-1,.,TRBV3-1/TRBV3-2,.,CASSQGPLSANEQFF,TGTGCCAGCAGCCAAGGGCCCCTTAGCGCCAATGAGCAGTTCTTC
TRBJ2-2,few,TRBV5-4,TRBD1,CASSITGVRDGELFF,TGTGCCAGCAGCATTACAGGGGTGAGGGACGGGGAGCTGTTTTTT